Below, 20 T cell receptor beta chains from the same sample are listed, as sequenced in a study of cytomegalovirus exposure and HLA in healthy donors. This PCR relied on a set of 60 Vbeta primers and 13 Jbeta primers. TCRdb's copy holds only in-frame clones and misses some; the assay was immunoSEQ multiplex PCR. The profile covers about 180,000 clones, with over 65% appearing a single time and around 1.5% taken by the ten largest. Sequences were obtained from PBMCs. The receptors were sampled from a man between 18 and 35 years old in good health and CMV-seronegative.

V usage is TRBV28 and J usage is TRBJ2-7; no firm D call. Germline V gives CDR1 MDHEN, CDR2 SYDVKM. V lost 4 bases and J 3 bases, leaving 7 bases between the germline ends. The CDR3 is 12 amino acids. CDR3 in DNA: TGTGCCAGCAGTTCGGTCGGCTACGAGCAGTACTTC. This codes for CASSSVGYEQYF.

The chain combines TRBV6-5 with TRBJ1-1, with TRBD1 identical over 8 bases. CDR1 is MNHEY, CDR2 SVGAGI, per germline. V was clipped by 6 bases and J by 7 bases; unmatched bases: 7. The CDR3 length is 13 residues. The CDR3 is CASSLQGGNEAFF. The CDR3 nucleotides are TGTGCCAGCAGCTTACAGGGGGGGAATGAAGCTTTCTTT.

This chain joins TRBV7-6 and TRBJ2-7; 8 nucleotides match TRBD1. The germline V gene has CDR1 SGHVS and CDR2 FNYEAQ. V dropped 1 base and J dropped 4; count of bases not matched to a gene: 6. The CDR3 length is 15 residues. The CDR3 bases are TGTGCCAGCAGCTTAGGGGGACAGGTTTCGTACGAGCAGTACTTC. It is translated as CASSLGGQVSYEQYF.

The V and J genes are TRBV19 and TRBJ2-7, with 9 nucleotides matching TRBD2. This CDR3 has 15 residues. Germline V lookup: CDR1 LNHDA, CDR2 SQIVND (reference sequence). V shed 1 base, J shed 6 bases, and the junction held 7 bases outside the gene matches. DNA of the CDR3: TGTGCCAGTAGTATAGTTTCGGGGACTAGCTTCGAGCAGTACTTC. It encodes CASSIVSGTSFEQYF.

The chain carries TRBV30 and TRBJ2-1, with D hard to call. V was pared by 4 bases and J by 10 bases, with 11 bases between. CDR3 size: 11 residues. Germline V gives CDR1 GTSNPN, CDR2 SVGIG (reference sequence). The CDR3 region has the DNA TGTGCCTGGAAAACGGGTTTCGAGCAGTTCTTC. It codes for CAWKTGFEQFF.

The chain carries TRBV4-1 and TRBJ2-3, with D tentatively TRBD1 (6 bases). Germline V CDR1 and CDR2: MGHRA, YSYEKL. CDR3 size: 17 residues. With 4 bases removed from V and 0 bases from J, the gap between germline ends came to 17 bases. CDR3 bases: TGCGCCAGCAGCCCCCCCGGACAGTTTTCTAGCACAGATACGCAGTATTTT. Translating it yields CASSPPGQFSSTDTQYF.

J is TRBJ1-2 and V is TRBV6-6; 10 bases are a match to TRBD1. CDR1 and CDR2 from the germline V gene are MNHNY and SVGAGI (reference sequence). The CDR3 covers 15 residues. V lost 4 bases and J lost 5; bases outside the gene matches: 7. The CDR3: CASSFGQGGSYGYTF. CDR3 nucleotide sequence: TGTGCCAGCAGTTTCGGACAGGGGGGATCTTATGGCTACACCTTC.

This chain links TRBV5-4 with TRBJ2-3, with D unresolved. Germline values: CDR1 SGHNT, CDR2 YYREEE (reference sequence). CDR3 length equals 12 residues. V shed 4 bases and J shed 2 bases, with 5 bases lying between them. CDR3 protein: CASSVSTDTQYF. CDR3 DNA: TGTGCCAGCAGCGTCTCCACAGATACGCAGTATTTT.

The rearrangement uses TRBV10-3 and TRBJ2-5; D is possibly TRBD2 (6 bases). Germline lookup yields CDR1 ENHRY and CDR2 SYGVKD. The V end was cut by 2 bases, the J end by 2 bases, with 12 bases between. CDR3 size: 15 residues. This chain's CDR3 is CAISERTTGQETQYF. The CDR3 nucleotides are TGTGCCATCAGTGAGCGGACTACCGGGCAAGAGACCCAGTACTTC.

The chain employs TRBV12-5 and TRBJ2-3, with D unclear. The CDR3 is 13 amino acids. The germline V and J ends were trimmed by 1 base and 5 bases, with 7 bases remaining between them. Germline CDR1 and CDR2: LGHNT and FRNRAP. The CDR3 nucleotides read TGTGCTAGTGGTTTGGGGGCCAGAGATACGCAGTATTTT. Translation gives CASGLGARDTQYF.

Only a few counts were recorded for this clone. The chain combines TRBV7-2 with TRBJ2-6; no firm D call. Between the trimmed V and J ends, which lost 5 bases and 5 bases, there was a span of 7 bases. Germline loops: CDR1 SGHTA, CDR2 FQGNSA. This CDR3 spans 13 amino acids. The CDR3 spells CASSRFWANVLTF. The DNA of the CDR3 is TGTGCCAGCAGCCGTTTCTGGGCCAACGTCCTGACTTTC.

This chain links TRBV5-5 with TRBJ1-5; D remains ambiguous. The CDR3 totals 14 residues. V shed 1 base and J shed 10 bases, with 15 bases lying between them. Germline CDR1 is SGHKS and CDR2 is YYEKEE (reference sequence). The CDR3 spells CASSLWAVLSPQHF. CDR3 DNA sequence: TGTGCCAGCAGCTTGTGGGCAGTTCTATCACCCCAGCATTTT.

This clone appeared a single time. The chain has TRBV7-2 and TRBJ1-1; TRBD1 might be the D (6 bases). The V end was cut by 5 bases, the J end by 4 bases, with 20 bases between. The CDR3 has 16 amino acids. Germline V lookup: CDR1 SGHTA, CDR2 FQGNSA. As DNA, the CDR3 is TGTGCCAGCAGCCCGTACCGGGGGGCGGGAGGCACTGAAGCTTTCTTT. It specifies CASSPYRGAGGTEAFF.

The chain couples TRBV9 to TRBJ1-2, with unresolved D. This CDR3 is 12 amino acids long. From germline, CDR1 is SGDLS and CDR2 YYNGEE. With 2 bases removed from V and 8 bases from J, the gap between germline ends came to 10 bases. The CDR3 coding sequence is TGTGCCAGCAGCGTCTCGGTCTACGGCTACACCTTC. Encoded protein: CASSVSVYGYTF.

This sequence joins TRBV6-5 and TRBJ2-2, with D tentatively TRBD1 (5 bases). The CDR3 runs 15 residues. Per germline, CDR1 MNHEY and CDR2 SVGAGI. V shed 6 bases and J shed 4 bases, with 15 bases lying between them. The CDR3 sequence: CASRVAGSGTGELFF. CDR3 coding DNA: TGTGCCAGCAGAGTCGCAGGGTCCGGCACCGGGGAGCTGTTTTTT.

The rearrangement links TRBV6-1 to TRBJ2-2, with D possibly being TRBD1 (5 bases). Trimming shortened V by 4 bases and J by 1 base, and 7 bases separated the two germline ends. CDR1 and CDR2 from the germline V gene are MNHNS and SASEGT. CDR3 length: 14 residues. The CDR3 loop is CASSGQLNTGELFF. CDR3 nucleotide sequence: TGTGCCAGCAGTGGACAGCTGAACACCGGGGAGCTGTTTTTT.

The chain employs TRBV9 and TRBJ1-1, with a tentative D call TRBD1 (5 bases). The CDR3 spans 16 residues. Trimming removed 4 bases at V and 2 bases at J, with 18 bases between. Germline CDR1 is SGDLS and CDR2 is YYNGEE. This CDR3 reads CASSPRWGGTNTEAFF. In nucleotides, the CDR3 is TGTGCCAGCAGCCCAAGGTGGGGGGGGACTAACACTGAAGCTTTCTTT.

This chain uses TRBV21-1 with TRBJ1-5; the D call in the table, TRBD1, was not verified against the DNA. TRBV21-1 is tagged as a pseudogene. The CDR3 runs to 15 residues. The CDR3 sequence: CASIQQTTGGQPQHF. The CDR3 region has the DNA TGTGCCAGCATCCAACAAACGACAGGGGGGCAGCCCCAGCATTTT.

This clone was counted once. This sequence joins TRBV13 and TRBJ1-2; 8 nucleotides match TRBD1. After removal of 1 base from V and 3 bases from J, the junction contained 1 base not matched to a gene. The CDR3 runs 14 residues. Looked up from germline, CDR1 is PRHDT and CDR2 is FYEKMQ (reference sequence). CDR3 DNA: TGTGCCAGCAGCTTAGAACAGGGGGACTATGGCTACACCTTC. It yields the protein CASSLEQGDYGYTF.

The rearrangement uses TRBV20-1 and TRBJ1-2, with no clear D. This CDR3 contains 10 residues. V lost 3 bases and J lost 9, with 8 bases in between. The germline V gene encodes CDR1 DFQATT and CDR2 SNEGSKA (reference sequence). CDR3 DNA: TGCAGTGCTAGGGCAGGTAGCTACACCTTC. Translated, it gives CSARAGSYTF.